The T cell receptor (beta chain) under discussion was sequenced for a study of STAT5B mutations in CD4+ large granular lymphocyte leukemia. The overall study: Among healthy donors, a particular HLA allele went with more CDR3 'QG' motifs.

Worth noting for this clone: The antigen remains undetermined.

Only in-frame clones appear in the TCRdb table, and some are missing; sequencing was by immunoSEQ multiplex PCR. The sample contains 25,000 to 35,000 clones, around four fifths of which appear only once. Study-wide points: Without putative leukemic clones, patient CD4-sorted repertoires remained more clonal than healthy CD4+ repertoires.

Sequencing was done on a sample of CD4+ T cells from blood buffy coats. The receptor was derived from a human donor in good health.

CDR3 bases: TGTGCCAGCTCACCGGGACAGGGAAACACTGAAGCTTTCTTT. Protein: CASSPGQGNTEAFF. The chain combines TRBV18 with TRBJ1-1, with 9 bases that match TRBD1. Germline CDR1 is KGHSH and CDR2 is LQKENI. CDR3 length equals 14 residues. V shed 3 bases and J 2 bases; nucleotides not matched to a gene: 1. The variable domain in full, completed from reference TRBV18 and TRBJ1-1, reads NAGVMQNPRHLVRRRGQEARLRCSPMKGHSHVYWYRQLPEEGLKFMVYLQKENIIDESGMPKERFSAEFPKEGPSILRIQQVVRGDSAAYFCASSPGQGNTEAFFGQGTRLTVV.